The source of this TCR beta chain is a study of Ad26.COV2.S vaccination and SARS-CoV-2 variants. Note on this clone: Its antigen is unknown.

Study observations and caveats: Participants in the vaccine arm had higher spike-specific TCR breadth; placebo recipients had lower. It was found that vaccine and placebo recipients had similar non-spike TCR breadth. Reportedly, after vaccination the spike-specific CD8+ and CD4+ T cell responses displayed substantial breadth. Responses of T cells in total may have been underestimated by the TCR breadth and depth analyses.

TCRdb keeps only in-frame clones here, not all; method: immunoSEQ multiplex PCR. The sample contains about 350,000 clones, around 92% of which appear only once. The CDR3 is 15 amino acids. The ends were cut back, 5 bases at V and 1 base at J, with 9 bases in the middle. Looked up from germline, CDR1 is SGHTA and CDR2 is FQGTGA. The genes are TRBV7-3 and TRBJ1-6; D is perhaps TRBD1 (5 bases). Material: peripheral blood, obtained after recovery from COVID-19. The TCR sequence derives from a human donor who had recovered from COVID-19. The CDR3 loop reads CASSIGGSYNSPLHF. CDR3 coding DNA: TGTGCCAGCAGCATCGGGGGTTCCTATAATTCACCCCTCCACTTT. Looking up the rest from reference TRBV7-3 and TRBJ1-6 gives the full variable domain: GAGVSQTPSNKVTEKGKYVELRCDPISGHTALYWYRQSLGQGPEFLIYFQGTGAADDSGLPNDRFFAVRPEGSVSTLKIQRTERGDSAVYLCASSIGGSYNSPLHFGNGTRLTVT.